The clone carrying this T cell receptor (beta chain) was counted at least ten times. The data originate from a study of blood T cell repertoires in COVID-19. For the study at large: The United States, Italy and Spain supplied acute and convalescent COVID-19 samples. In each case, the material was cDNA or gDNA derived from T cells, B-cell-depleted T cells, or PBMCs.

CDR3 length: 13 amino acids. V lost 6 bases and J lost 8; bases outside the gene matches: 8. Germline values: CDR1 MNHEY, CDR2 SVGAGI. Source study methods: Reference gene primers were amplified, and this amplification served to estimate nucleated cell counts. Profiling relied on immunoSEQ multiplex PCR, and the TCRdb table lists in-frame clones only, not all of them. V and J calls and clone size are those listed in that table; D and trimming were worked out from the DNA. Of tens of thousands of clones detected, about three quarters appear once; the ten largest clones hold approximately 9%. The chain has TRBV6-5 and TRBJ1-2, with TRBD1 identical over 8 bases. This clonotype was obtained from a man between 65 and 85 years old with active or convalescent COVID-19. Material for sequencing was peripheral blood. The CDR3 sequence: CASSADRAGGYTF. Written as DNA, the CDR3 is TGTGCCAGCAGCGCGGACAGGGCGGGAGGCTACACCTTC.